This T cell receptor (beta chain) was retrieved from a study of cytomegalovirus exposure and HLA in healthy donors. Across the study: Out of around 360 genotyped donors, around 80% belonged to the Caucasian-associated ancestry cluster.

This CDR3 region has 11 residues. V shed 5 bases and J 7 bases; nucleotides not matched to a gene: 3. Germline V gene data show CDR1 as GTSNPN and CDR2 as SVGIG (reference sequence). PCR involved 60 Vbeta and 13 Jbeta primers. Clones were sequenced by immunoSEQ multiplex PCR, and TCRdb holds only the in-frame ones, with some missing. The sample has under 200,000 clones; around 80% are singletons. The sequencing input was PBMCs. This rearrangement joins TRBV30 to TRBJ2-3; TRBD1 agrees at 7 bases. This sequence originates from a woman aged 45-65 years in good health and CMV-seropositive. Here the CDR3 reads CAWGTENTQYF. The CDR3 region has the DNA TGTGCCTGGGGGACAGAAAATACGCAGTATTTT.